The TCR beta chain under discussion was sequenced for a study of regulatory T cells in long-lasting Graves disease. Combining iRepertoire HTBI primers with Arm-PCR of CDR3 regions, the authors built TCR beta libraries. TCRdb analysed the multiplex PCR reads with MiXCR anew, one entry per CDR3 protein. The table has over 450,000 distinct CDR3 sequences, around 13% seen once. The CDR3 runs to 17 residues. CDR1 and CDR2 (germline): MNHNS, SASEGT. Trimming took 4 bases from V and 4 from J; bases not matched to a gene: 14. This clonotype occurred many times. The time point was: newly diagnosed GD, antithyroid drugs for less than 3 months. Extracted PBMC RNA gave rise to the TCR library. The same sample was also studied in work on T cells in Graves' hyperthyroidism and ophthalmopathy. According to that study: Graves' hyperthyroidism qualified as stable when ophthalmopathy did not progress within 18 months.

The sequencing used peripheral blood mononuclear cells (PBMCs), collected at new diagnosis, from a patient treated with antithyroid drugs. The rearrangement joins TRBV6-1 to TRBJ1-1, with 8 bases lining up with TRBD1. This TCR was sampled from a woman aged 25 to 39 with Graves disease. DNA for the CDR3: TGTGCCAGCAGTGGCGGACAGGGAAGGTGGTTGATCACTGAAGCTTTCTTT. It yields the protein CASSGGQGRWLITEAFF.